This TCR beta chain comes out of a study of Graves' ophthalmopathy and Graves' hyperthyroidism. Ten or more counts support this clonotype. CDR3 regions of TCR beta were amplified from RNA transcripts. RT-PCR in the first round used HTBI primers; a second-round multiplex PCR followed. TCRdb ran MiXCR on the multiplex PCR reads and lists one entry per CDR3 protein. Altogether 350,000 to 450,000 distinct CDR3 sequences are present, roughly 21% being singletons, with the ten largest covering roughly 3%. The sequencing sample was made of peripheral blood. The sequence was collected from a woman younger than 35 with stable Graves' hyperthyroidism.

CDR3 nucleotide sequence: TGCGCCAGCATGCCTAGCGGGAGTGACGAGCAGTACTTC. This sequence encodes CASMPSGSDEQYF. The V gene is TRBV10-1, the J gene TRBJ2-7, with 10 bases identical to TRBD2. V shed 7 bases, J shed 5 bases, and the junction held 5 bases outside the gene matches. The CDR3 totals 13 residues. The germline CDR1 and CDR2 sequences are WNHNN and SYGVQD (reference sequence).